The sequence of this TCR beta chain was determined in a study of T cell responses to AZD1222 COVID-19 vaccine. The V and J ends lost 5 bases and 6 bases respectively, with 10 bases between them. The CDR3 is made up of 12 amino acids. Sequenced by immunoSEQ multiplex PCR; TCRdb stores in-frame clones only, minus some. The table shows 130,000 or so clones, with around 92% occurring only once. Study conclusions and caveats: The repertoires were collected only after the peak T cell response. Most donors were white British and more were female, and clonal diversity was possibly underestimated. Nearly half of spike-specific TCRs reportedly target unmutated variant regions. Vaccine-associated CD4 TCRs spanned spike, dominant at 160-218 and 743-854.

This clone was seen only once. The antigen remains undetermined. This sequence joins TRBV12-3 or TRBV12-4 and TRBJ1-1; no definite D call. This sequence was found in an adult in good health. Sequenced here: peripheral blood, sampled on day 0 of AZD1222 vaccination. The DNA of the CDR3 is TGTGCCAGCAGTCGGGAGAGCGCTGAAGCTTTCTTT. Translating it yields CASSRESAEAFF.